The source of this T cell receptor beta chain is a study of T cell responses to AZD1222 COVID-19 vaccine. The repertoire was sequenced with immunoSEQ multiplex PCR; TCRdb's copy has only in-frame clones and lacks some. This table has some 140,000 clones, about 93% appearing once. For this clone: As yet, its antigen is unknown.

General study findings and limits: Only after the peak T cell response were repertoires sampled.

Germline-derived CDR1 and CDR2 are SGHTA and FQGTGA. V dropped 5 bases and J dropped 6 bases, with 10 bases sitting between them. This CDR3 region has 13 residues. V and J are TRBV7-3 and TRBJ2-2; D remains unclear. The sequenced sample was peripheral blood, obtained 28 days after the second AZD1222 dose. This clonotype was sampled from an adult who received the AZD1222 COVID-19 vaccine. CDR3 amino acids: CASSPGPAGELFF. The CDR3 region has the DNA TGTGCCAGCAGCCCCGGGCCCGCCGGGGAGCTGTTTTTT.